This T cell receptor (beta chain) is drawn from a study of shared clonotypes between healthy human individuals. Looking at the study overall: The cohort comprised two women and a few men. Their ages spanned 18 to 49 years.

Germline CDR1 reads SNHLY; CDR2 reads FYNNEI. CDR3 length equals 14 residues. V dropped 4 bases and J dropped 4 bases, with 14 bases sitting between them. Findings and caveats of the study: With a handful of donors compared, around 5% of naive CD4 clonotypes were shared. Measured sharing among donors was expected to vary with sequencing depth.

Here immunoSEQ multiplex PCR was the method, and the copy in TCRdb shows in-frame clones only, minus some. The table has 950,000 to 1,100,000 clones, around 74% seen once. A remark on this clone: As yet, its antigen is unknown.

The chain joins TRBV2 to TRBJ2-7; weak D call: TRBD2 (5 bases). The source of this sequence is a man between 18 and 35 years old in good health. Sequencing used memory CD4+ T cells sorted from blood. Subset meaning: CD45RA-negative fraction. The CDR3: CASSGRLGGYEQYF. CDR3 nucleotide sequence: TGTGCCAGCAGTGGCAGACTGGGCGGGTACGAGCAGTACTTC. The full variable domain, completed using reference TRBV2 and TRBJ2-7, is EPEVTQTPSHQVTQMGQEVILRCVPISNHLYFYWYRQILGQKVEFLVSFYNNEISEKSEIFDDQFSVERPDGSNFTLKIRSTKLEDSAMYFCASSGRLGGYEQYFGPGTRLTVT.